This passage covers 14 T cell receptor beta chains from one sample sequenced in a study of monozygotic twins with inflammatory bowel disease. TCRdb re-called the 5' RACE reads and gives one entry per CDR3 protein, without DNA. Recorded for this sample: about 140,000 distinct CDR3 sequences. The sample comprised blood. The origin of the receptors is a human donor with ulcerative colitis or Crohn's disease, or a healthy co-twin of an affected twin (not recorded which).

Its frequency marks this clonotype as medium-sized. The CDR3 region is CASTGNYGYTF. The V gene is TRBV19, the J gene TRBJ1-2; checking the TCRdb D call of TRBD1 is not possible without DNA. This CDR3 is 11 amino acids long. CDR1 is LNHDA and CDR2 is SQIVND in the germline V gene (reference sequence).

The chain uses TRBV28 and TRBJ2-5; no DNA is available, so the TRBD2 call from TCRdb remains unchecked. The CDR3 loop spans 16 amino acids. Germline CDR1 MDHEN, CDR2 SYDVKM. The chain's CDR3 is CASSFLSGENQETQYF. Full variable domain (outside the CDR3, taken from reference TRBV28 and TRBJ2-5): DVKVTQSSRYLVKRTGEKVFLECVQDMDHENMFWYRQDPGLGLRLIYFSYDVKMKEKGDIPEGYSVSREKKERFSLILESASTNQTSMYLCASSFLSGENQETQYFGPGTRLLVL.

The chain joins TRBV6-1 to TRBJ1-1; the TRBD1 assignment by TCRdb is unverifiable without DNA. The CDR3 runs to 13 residues. Germline V gives CDR1 MNHNS, CDR2 SASEGT. CDR3 in amino acids: CASSQVQGPEAFF.

This chain connects TRBV5-1 to TRBJ2-7; TCRdb selects TRBD1, and the lack of DNA leaves this call unchecked. The CDR3 totals 14 residues. Germline V CDR1 and CDR2: SGHRS, YFSETQ. The CDR3 region is CASSWPTGQDEQYF.

The chain links TRBV4-2 to TRBJ2-7; TCRdb gives TRBD1 as the D gene, but with no DNA this cannot be confirmed. The germline CDR1 and CDR2 sequences are LGHNA and YNFKEQ. The CDR3 consists of 17 residues. This chain's CDR3 is CASSQDVSFSGGDEQYF.

The CDR3 region is CSTRVSGTGHQPQHF. The rearrangement uses TRBV20-1 and TRBJ1-5; absent DNA, TCRdb's TRBD1 call cannot be checked. The germline V gene encodes CDR1 DFQATT and CDR2 SNEGSKA (reference sequence). This CDR3 comprises 15 residues.

The J gene is TRBJ2-3, the V gene TRBV18; TCRdb outputs TRBD1, but without DNA this stays unchecked. This CDR3 comprises 16 residues. CDR1 is KGHSH and CDR2 is LQKENI in the germline V gene. CDR3 protein: CASSPDDRGDTDTQYF.

V and J are TRBV18 and TRBJ2-7. Germline CDR1 is KGHSH and CDR2 is LQKENI. The CDR3 length is 13 residues. CDR3 sequence: CASSPPQRDEQYF.

The chain couples TRBV9 to TRBJ2-3. Germline CDR1 and CDR2: SGDLS and YYNGEE. The CDR3 sequence is 13 residues long. The CDR3 spells CASSGPNEDTQYF.

The V call is TRBV7-6, the J call TRBJ1-2; TCRdb's D call of TRBD1 is untestable without DNA. The CDR3 has 16 residues. Per germline, CDR1 SGHVS and CDR2 FNYEAQ. This chain's CDR3 is CASSLETAKANYGYTF. The full variable domain, with the rest looked up from reference TRBV7-6 and TRBJ1-2, is GAGVSQSPRYKVTKRGQDVALRCDPISGHVSLYWYRQALGQGPEFLTYFNYEAQQDKSGLPNDRFSAERPEGSISTLTIQRTEQRDSAMYRCASSLETAKANYGYTFGSGTRLTVV.

The chain uses TRBV3-1 and TRBJ1-1; the D call of TRBD1 rests on TCRdb alone, since no DNA is present to check it. This CDR3 is 15 amino acids long. Germline assignment: CDR1 LGHDT and CDR2 YNNKEL (reference sequence). CDR3: CASSLGPGMNTEAFF.

The V and J genes are TRBV4-1 and TRBJ2-4; there is no DNA to check the TCRdb D call of TRBD1. CDR1 is MGHRA, CDR2 YSYEKL, per germline. The CDR3 contains 15 residues. CDR3 in amino acids: CASSQEWGHLDIQYF.

The genes are TRBV20-1 and TRBJ2-5; TCRdb returns TRBD1, unconfirmable since there is no DNA. Germline lookup yields CDR1 DFQATT and CDR2 SNEGSKA (reference sequence). The CDR3 consists of 13 residues. CDR3 amino acids: CSAPWGQTATQYF.

CDR3 protein: CASSQMDRTEAFF. The V gene is TRBV14, the J gene TRBJ1-1. CDR1 is SGHDN and CDR2 is FVKESK in the germline V gene. This CDR3 contains 13 residues.